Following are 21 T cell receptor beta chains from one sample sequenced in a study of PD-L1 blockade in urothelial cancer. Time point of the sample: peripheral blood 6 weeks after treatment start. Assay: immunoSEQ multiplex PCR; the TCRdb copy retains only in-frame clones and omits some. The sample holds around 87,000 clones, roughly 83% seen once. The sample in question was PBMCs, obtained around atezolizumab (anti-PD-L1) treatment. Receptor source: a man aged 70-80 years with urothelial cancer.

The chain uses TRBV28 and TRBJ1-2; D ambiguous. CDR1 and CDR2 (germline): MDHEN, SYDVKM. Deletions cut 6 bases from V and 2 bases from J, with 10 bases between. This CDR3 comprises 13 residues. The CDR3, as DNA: TGTGCCAGCAGCTCAGACATGAACTATGGCTACACCTTC. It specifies CASSSDMNYGYTF.

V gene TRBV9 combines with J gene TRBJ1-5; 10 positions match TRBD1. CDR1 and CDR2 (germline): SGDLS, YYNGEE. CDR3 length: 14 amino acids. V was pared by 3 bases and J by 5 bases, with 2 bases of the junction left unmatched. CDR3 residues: CASSETGGHQPQHF. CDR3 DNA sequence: TGTGCCAGCAGCGAGACAGGGGGCCATCAGCCCCAGCATTTT.

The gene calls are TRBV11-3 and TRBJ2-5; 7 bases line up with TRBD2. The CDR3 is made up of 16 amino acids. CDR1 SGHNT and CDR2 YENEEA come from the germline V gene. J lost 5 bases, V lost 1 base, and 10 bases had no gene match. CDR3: CASSLGGTGGYETQYF. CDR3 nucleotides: TGTGCCAGCAGCTTAGGGGGGACGGGGGGATACGAGACCCAGTACTTC.

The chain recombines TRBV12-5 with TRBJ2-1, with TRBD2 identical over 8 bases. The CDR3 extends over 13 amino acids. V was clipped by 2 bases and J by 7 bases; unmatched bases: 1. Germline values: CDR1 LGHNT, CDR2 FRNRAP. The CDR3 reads CASGLSGSNEQFF. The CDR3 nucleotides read TGTGCTAGTGGTTTGAGCGGGAGTAATGAGCAGTTCTTC.

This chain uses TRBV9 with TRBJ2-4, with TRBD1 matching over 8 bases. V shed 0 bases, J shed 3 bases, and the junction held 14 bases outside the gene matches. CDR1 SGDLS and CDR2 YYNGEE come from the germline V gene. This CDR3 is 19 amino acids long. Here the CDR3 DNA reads TGTGCCAGCAGCGTAGGGATGGACAGGGCAACTAACAACAAAAACATTCAGTACTTC. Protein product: CASSVGMDRATNNKNIQYF.

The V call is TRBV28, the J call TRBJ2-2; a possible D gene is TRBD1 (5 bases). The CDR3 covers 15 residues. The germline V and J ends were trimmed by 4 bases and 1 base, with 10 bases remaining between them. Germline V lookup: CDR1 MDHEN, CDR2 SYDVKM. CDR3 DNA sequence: TGTGCCAGCAGTTCGCCAGGGATGAACACCGGGGAGCTGTTTTTT. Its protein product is CASSSPGMNTGELFF. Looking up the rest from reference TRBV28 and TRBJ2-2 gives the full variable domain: DVKVTQSSRYLVKRTGEKVFLECVQDMDHENMFWYRQDPGLGLRLIYFSYDVKMKEKGDIPEGYSVSREKKERFSLILESASTNQTSMYLCASSSPGMNTGELFFGEGSRLTVL.

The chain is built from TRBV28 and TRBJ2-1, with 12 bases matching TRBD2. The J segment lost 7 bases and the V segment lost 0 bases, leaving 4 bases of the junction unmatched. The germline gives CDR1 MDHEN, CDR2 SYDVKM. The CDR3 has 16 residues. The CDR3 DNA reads TGTGCCAGCAGTTTATGGGGAACTAGCGGGAGGAATGAGCAGTTCTTC. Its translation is CASSLWGTSGRNEQFF.

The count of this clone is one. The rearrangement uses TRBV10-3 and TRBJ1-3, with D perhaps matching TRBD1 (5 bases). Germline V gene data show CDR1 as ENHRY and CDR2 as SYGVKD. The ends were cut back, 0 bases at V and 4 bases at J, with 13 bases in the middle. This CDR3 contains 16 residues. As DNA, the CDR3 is TGTGCCATCAGTGAGTCTACAGGCTCAGGGGGAAACACCATATATTTT. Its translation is CAISESTGSGGNTIYF.

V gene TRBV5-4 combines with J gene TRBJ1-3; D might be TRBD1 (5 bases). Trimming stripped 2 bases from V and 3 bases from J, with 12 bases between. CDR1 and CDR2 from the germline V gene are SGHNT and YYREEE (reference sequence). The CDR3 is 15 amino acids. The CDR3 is CASSFGGNFGNTIYF. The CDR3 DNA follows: TGTGCCAGCAGCTTTGGGGGGAATTTTGGAAACACCATATATTTT.

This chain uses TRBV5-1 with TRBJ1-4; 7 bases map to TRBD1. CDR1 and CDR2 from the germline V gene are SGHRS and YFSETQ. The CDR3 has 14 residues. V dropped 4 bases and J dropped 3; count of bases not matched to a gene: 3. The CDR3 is CASSPGTANEKLFF. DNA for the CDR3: TGCGCCAGCAGCCCGGGGACAGCTAATGAAAAACTGTTTTTT.

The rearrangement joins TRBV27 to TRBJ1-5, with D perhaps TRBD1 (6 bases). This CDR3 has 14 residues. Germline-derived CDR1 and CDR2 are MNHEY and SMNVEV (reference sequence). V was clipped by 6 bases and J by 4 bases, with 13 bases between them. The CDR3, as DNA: TGTGCCAGCAGCACCACAGGGCCTAATCAGCCCCAGCATTTT. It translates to CASSTTGPNQPQHF.

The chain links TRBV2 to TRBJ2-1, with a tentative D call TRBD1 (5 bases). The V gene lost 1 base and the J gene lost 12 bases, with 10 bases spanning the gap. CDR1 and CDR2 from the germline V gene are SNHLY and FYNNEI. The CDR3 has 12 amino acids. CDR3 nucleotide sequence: TGTGCCAGCAGTGAAGATCCCCAGGGGCAGTTCTTC. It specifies CASSEDPQGQFF.

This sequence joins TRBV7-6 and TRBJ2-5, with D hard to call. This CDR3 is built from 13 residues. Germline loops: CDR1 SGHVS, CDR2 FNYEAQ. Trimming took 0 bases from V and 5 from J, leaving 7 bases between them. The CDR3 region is CASSLANYETQYF. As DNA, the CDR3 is TGTGCCAGCAGCTTAGCGAACTACGAGACCCAGTACTTC.

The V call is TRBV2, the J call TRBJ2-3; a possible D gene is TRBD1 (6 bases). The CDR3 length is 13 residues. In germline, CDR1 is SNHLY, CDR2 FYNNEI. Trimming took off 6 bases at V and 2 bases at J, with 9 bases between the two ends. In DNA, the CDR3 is TGTGCCAGCAGCTTGGGGGCCACAGATACGCAGTATTTT. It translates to CASSLGATDTQYF. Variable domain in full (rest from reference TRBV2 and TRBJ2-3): EPEVTQTPSHQVTQMGQEVILRCVPISNHLYFYWYRQILGQKVEFLVSFYNNEISEKSEIFDDQFSVERPDGSNFTLKIRSTKLEDSAMYFCASSLGATDTQYFGPGTRLTVL.

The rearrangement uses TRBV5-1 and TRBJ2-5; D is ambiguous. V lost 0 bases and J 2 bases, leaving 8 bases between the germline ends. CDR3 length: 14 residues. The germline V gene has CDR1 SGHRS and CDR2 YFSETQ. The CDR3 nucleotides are TGCGCCAGCAGCTTGGTAGCTGAACAAGAGACCCAGTACTTC. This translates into CASSLVAEQETQYF.

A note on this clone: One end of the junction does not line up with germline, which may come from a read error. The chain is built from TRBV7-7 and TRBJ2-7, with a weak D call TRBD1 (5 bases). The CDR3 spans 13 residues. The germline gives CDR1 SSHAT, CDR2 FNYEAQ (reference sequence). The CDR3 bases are TGTGCTAGCAGCCAGTTAGGGGCTTACGAGCAGTACTTC. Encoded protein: CASSQLGAYEQYF.

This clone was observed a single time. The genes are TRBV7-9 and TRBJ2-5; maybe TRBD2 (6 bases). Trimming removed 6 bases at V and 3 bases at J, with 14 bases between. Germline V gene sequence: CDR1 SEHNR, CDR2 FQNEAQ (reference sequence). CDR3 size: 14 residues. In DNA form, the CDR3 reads TGTGCCAGCAGGCCGGGACTCGGGAAAGAGACCCAGTACTTC. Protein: CASRPGLGKETQYF.

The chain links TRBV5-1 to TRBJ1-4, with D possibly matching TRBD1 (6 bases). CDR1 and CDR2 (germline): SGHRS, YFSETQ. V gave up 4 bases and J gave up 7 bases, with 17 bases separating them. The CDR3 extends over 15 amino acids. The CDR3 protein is CASSLDSGDAEKLFF. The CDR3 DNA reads TGCGCCAGCAGCCTAGACTCAGGGGATGCTGAAAAACTGTTTTTT.

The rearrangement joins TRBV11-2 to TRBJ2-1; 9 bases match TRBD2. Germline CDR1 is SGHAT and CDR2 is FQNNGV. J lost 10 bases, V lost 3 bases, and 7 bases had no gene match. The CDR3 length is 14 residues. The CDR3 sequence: CASSLLVAGDEQFF. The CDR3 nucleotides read TGTGCCAGCAGCTTGTTGGTAGCGGGAGACGAGCAGTTCTTC.

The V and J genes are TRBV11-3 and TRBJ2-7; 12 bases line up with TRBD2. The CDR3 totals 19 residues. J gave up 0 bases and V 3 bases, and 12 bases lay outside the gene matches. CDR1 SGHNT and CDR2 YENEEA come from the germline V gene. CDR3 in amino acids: CASSLGPGLAGLSSYEQYF. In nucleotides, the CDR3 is TGTGCCAGCAGCTTGGGACCGGGACTAGCGGGCTTGAGCTCCTACGAGCAGTACTTC. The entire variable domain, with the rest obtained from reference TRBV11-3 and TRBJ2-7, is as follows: EAGVVQSPRYKIIEKKQPVAFWCNPISGHNTLYWYLQNLGQGPELLIRYENEEAVDDSQLPKDRFSAERLKGVDSTLKIQPAELGDSAVYLCASSLGPGLAGLSSYEQYFGPGTRLTVT.

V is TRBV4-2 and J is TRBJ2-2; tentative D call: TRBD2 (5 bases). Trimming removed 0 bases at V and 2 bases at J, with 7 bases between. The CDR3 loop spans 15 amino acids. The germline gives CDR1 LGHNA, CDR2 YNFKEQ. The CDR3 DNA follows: TGTGCCAGCAGCCAAGATGGGAGTAACACCGGGGAGCTGTTTTTT. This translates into CASSQDGSNTGELFF.